These 3 T cell receptor beta chains share one sample of origin, sequenced in a study of cytomegalovirus exposure and HLA in healthy donors. The assay was immunoSEQ multiplex PCR, and TCRdb's table has in-frame clones only and misses some. The data contain tens of thousands of clones, 85% to 95% of them singletons. Sequenced: PBMCs. The receptors shown here come from a young woman in good health and CMV-seronegative.

This rearrangement joins TRBV27 to TRBJ1-1; TRBD1 matches at 7 bases. The germline CDR1 and CDR2 sequences are MNHEY and SMNVEV (reference sequence). This CDR3 comprises 17 residues. V shed 8 bases and J 5 bases; nucleotides not matched to a gene: 20. The CDR3 reads CASGPLQRGRGETEAFF. The CDR3 DNA is TGTGCCAGCGGGCCGTTACAGAGGGGGCGCGGTGAAACTGAAGCTTTCTTT.

The rearrangement links TRBV11-2 to TRBJ2-3, with 8 bases matching TRBD1. CDR1 is SGHAT, CDR2 FQNNGV, per germline. The V and J ends lost 4 bases and 5 bases, in that order; junction bases with no gene match: 8. The CDR3 contains 15 residues. CDR3 sequence (DNA): TGTGCCAGCAGCTCTCCCGGGACAGGCAGAGATACGCAGTATTTT. Translated, it gives CASSSPGTGRDTQYF.

The chain employs TRBV10-3 and TRBJ2-7; D is uncertain. This CDR3 has 14 residues. Germline V lookup: CDR1 ENHRY, CDR2 SYGVKD. V lost 0 bases to trimming and J lost 0 bases, with 6 bases between them. The CDR3 coding sequence is TGTGCCATCAGTGAGTCGTCAGTCTCCTACGAGCAGTACTTC. Residues: CAISESSVSYEQYF.